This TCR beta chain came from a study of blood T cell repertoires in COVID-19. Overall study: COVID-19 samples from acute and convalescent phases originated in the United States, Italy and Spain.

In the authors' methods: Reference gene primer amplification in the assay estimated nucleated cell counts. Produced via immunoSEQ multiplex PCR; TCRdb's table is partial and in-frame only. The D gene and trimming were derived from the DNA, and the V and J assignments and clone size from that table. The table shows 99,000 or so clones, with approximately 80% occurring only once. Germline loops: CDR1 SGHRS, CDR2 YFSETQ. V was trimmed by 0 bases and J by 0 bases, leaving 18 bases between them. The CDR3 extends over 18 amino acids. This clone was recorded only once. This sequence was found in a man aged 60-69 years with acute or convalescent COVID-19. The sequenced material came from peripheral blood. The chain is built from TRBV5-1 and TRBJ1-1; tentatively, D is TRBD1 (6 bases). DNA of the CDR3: TGCGCCAGCAGCTTGGCCCTTTCCCCAACAGGGATGAACACTGAAGCTTTCTTT. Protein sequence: CASSLALSPTGMNTEAFF. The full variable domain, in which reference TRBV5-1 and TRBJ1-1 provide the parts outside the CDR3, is KAGVTQTPRYLIKTRGQQVTLSCSPISGHRSVSWYQQTPGQGLQFLFEYFSETQRNKGNFPGRFSGRQFSNSRSEMNVSTLELGDSALYLCASSLALSPTGMNTEAFFGQGTRLTVV.